The sequence of this T cell receptor (beta chain) was determined in a study of blood T cell repertoires in COVID-19. Overall study: Samples of COVID-19 (acute and convalescent) were obtained from the United States, Italy and Spain. PBMCs, B-cell-depleted T cells, or T cells were the source of the cDNA or gDNA that made up the material.

The CDR3 has 12 amino acids. The germline V and J ends were trimmed by 7 bases and 9 bases, with 12 bases remaining between them. CDR1 and CDR2 (germline): LNHDA, SQIVND (reference sequence). Only in-frame clones appear in the TCRdb table, and some are missing; sequencing was by immunoSEQ multiplex PCR. The repertoire holds approximately 210,000 clones, with roughly 84% as singletons. This clone was seen a few times. The sample taken for sequencing was peripheral blood. V usage is TRBV19 and J usage is TRBJ2-2; TRBD1 is a possible D gene (5 bases). This TCR came from a man aged 25 to 40 with active or convalescent COVID-19. CDR3 loop: CASMSWGWELFF. The CDR3 DNA sequence: TGTGCCAGTATGTCTTGGGGCTGGGAGCTGTTTTTT.